Listed here are 9 T cell receptor beta chains from one sample, sequenced in a study of molecular identifiers for immune sequencing clone quantification. TCRdb passed the PCR reads through MiXCR, listing each CDR3 protein once. Of about half a million distinct CDR3 sequences listed, around 25% were seen once; the top ten hold around 0.76%. The sample was naive CD8+ T cells from blood, with Jurkat cell RNA spiked in. Subset reported: FACS-sorted CD8+CD4-CCR7+CD45RA+ naive T cells. Receptors were obtained from a human donor in good health. Some libraries in this study had Jurkat cell RNA spiked in.

This clonotype was observed a single time. The V and J genes are TRBV29-1 and TRBJ1-2; D gene ambiguous. V lost 6 bases, J lost 2 bases, and 10 bases lay in between. Per the germline V gene, CDR1 is SQVTM and CDR2 is ANQGSEA. This CDR3 spans 12 amino acids. The chain's CDR3 is CSVETRNYGYTF. The CDR3 DNA follows: TGCAGCGTCGAGACAAGGAACTATGGCTACACCTTC.

This clonotype was counted between two and nine times. The chain has TRBV15 and TRBJ1-5; 8 positions agree with TRBD1. The CDR3 has 15 amino acids. Germline CDR1 reads LNHNV; CDR2 reads YYDKDF (reference sequence). Trimming removed 0 bases from V and 5 bases from J; junction bases left unmatched: 3. Here the CDR3 reads CATSRETGDYQPQHF. The DNA of the CDR3 is TGTGCCACCAGCAGAGAGACAGGGGATTATCAGCCCCAGCATTTT.

At least ten counts were recorded for this clonotype. V and J are TRBV18 and TRBJ2-5; TRBD2 agrees at 10 bases. After removal of 3 bases from V and 2 bases from J, the junction contained 6 bases not matched to a gene. The CDR3 length is 16 residues. Germline V gives CDR1 KGHSH, CDR2 LQKENI. The CDR3 DNA is TGTGCCAGCTCACCTCCTCCTAGCGGGGGTCAAGAGACCCAGTACTTC. Protein sequence: CASSPPPSGGQETQYF.

J is TRBJ2-5 and V is TRBV9; maybe TRBD2 (6 bases). Between the trimmed V and J ends, which lost 4 bases and 0 bases, there was a span of 10 bases. The CDR3 spans 14 residues. Germline V gene sequence: CDR1 SGDLS, CDR2 YYNGEE. The DNA for the CDR3 is TGTGCCAGCAGCCTCGGAGGGTACCAAGAGACCCAGTACTTC. Translation gives CASSLGGYQETQYF.

Notes on this clonotype: Just one base apart from a much larger clone, this may be a read error. V gene TRBV28 combines with J gene TRBJ1-1, with D tentatively TRBD1 (6 bases). CDR3 length equals 14 residues. Germline CDR1 is MDHEN and CDR2 is SYDVKM. The CDR3 here is CAGSFPTGNTEAFF. The CDR3 coding sequence is TGTGCCGGCAGTTTCCCGACAGGGAACACTGAAGCTTTCTTT.

This clonotype showed up many times. The chain has TRBV19 and TRBJ1-2, with 9 bases fitting TRBD1. CDR3 size: 15 residues. The junction had 8 bases not matched to a gene; V was cut back by 5 bases and J by 4 bases. CDR1 is LNHDA, CDR2 SQIVND, per germline (reference sequence). CDR3 in amino acids: CASSPGTGIIYGYTF. The CDR3 DNA is TGTGCCAGTAGTCCCGGGACAGGGATCATCTATGGCTACACCTTC.

The table lists this clonotype with many counts. The chain uses TRBV29-1 and TRBJ1-5, with 8 bases that match TRBD1. This CDR3 is 14 amino acids long. Germline lookup yields CDR1 SQVTM and CDR2 ANQGSEA. V shed 7 bases and J 0 bases; nucleotides not matched to a gene: 5. This chain's CDR3 is CSGATGDSNQPQHF. As DNA, the CDR3 is TGCAGCGGAGCGACAGGGGATAGCAATCAGCCCCAGCATTTT.

As regards this clonotype: One end of the junction fails to match germline, which may point to a read error. This chain links TRBV24-1 with TRBJ2-1, with a tentative D call TRBD2 (7 bases). There are 19 residues in the CDR3. The germline V gene has CDR1 KGHDR and CDR2 SFDVKD. CDR3 nucleotide sequence: TGTGTCACCAGTCCCGGGACAAAAGAAGCGGGGAGCTCCTACAATGAGCAGTTCTTC. Translated, it gives CVTSPGTKEAGSSYNEQFF.

There are many counts of this clonotype. The rearrangement joins TRBV7-9 to TRBJ1-1; D is unresolved. V gave up 2 bases and J gave up 0 bases, with 16 bases separating them. The V gene's germline CDR1 is SEHNR and CDR2 FQNEAQ (reference sequence). The CDR3 consists of 17 residues. CDR3 residues: CASSLNPSVPMNTEAFF. CDR3 bases: TGTGCCAGCAGCTTAAACCCGTCCGTACCAATGAACACTGAAGCTTTCTTT.